This TCR beta chain was sequenced during a study of cytomegalovirus exposure and HLA in healthy donors. Use of 60 Vbeta and 13 Jbeta primers characterized the PCR. Only in-frame clones appear in the TCRdb table, and some are missing; sequencing was by immunoSEQ multiplex PCR. The data contain about 110,000 clones, over 65% of them singletons. Findings of the study overall: It was only CMV serostatus that was available as immune exposure information. An observed cluster of highly shared sequence variants was recorded as a likely sequencing artifact.

In regard to this clone: Its matching antigen is unknown.

Sequenced input: PBMCs. This sequence originates from a woman younger than 35 in good health and CMV-seronegative.

The CDR3 spells CASSPTSGSRNEQFF. In DNA, the CDR3 is TGTGCCAGCAGCCCTACTAGCGGGAGTAGAAATGAGCAGTTCTTC. V is TRBV4-2 and J is TRBJ2-1, with 11 bases identical to TRBD2. The V gene end was trimmed by 4 bases and the J gene end by 7 bases; junction bases not matched to a gene: 6. This CDR3 region has 15 residues. The germline CDR1 and CDR2 sequences are LGHNA and YNFKEQ.